This T cell receptor beta chain was retrieved from a study of CD8+CD57+ T cells in acquired aplastic anemia (dated by TCRdb to 2016 to 2019). In the study overall: Extracted DNA from sorted CD4+ and CD8+ cells averaged approximately 3.4 ug, ranging from 0.2 to 27.4 ug. Mean read counts for healthy donor samples were about 10.8 million for CD4+ cells and roughly 12 million for CD8+ cells.

Profiling of TCR beta VDJ combinations and CDR3 sequences used genomic DNA as the template. An Illumina HiSeq 2000 was the platform used for TCR repertoire sequencing. The paper's processing steps were these. TRBV/TRBJ rearrangement plots, CDR3 size and DJ length profiles, and Simpson's diversity index were used to assess repertoires. The most abundant DNA sequence in the deep sequencing data was taken as the immunodominant clone. CDR3 amino acid sequences were screened for sharing across subjects and were compared with published repertoires and the VDJdb database. Using fastp at Q25 and MiXCR, TCRdb reprocessed the public reads and kept productive beta chains. Each entry is one CDR3 protein sequence, shown with its most common DNA and genes. TCRdb's processing, not the study's, gives the V and J calls here. This sample lists just over 400,000 distinct CDR3 sequences; under 80% were detected once. Jointly, the top ten make up under 5% of the sample.

V loses 7 bases, J loses 2 bases, and the germline ends lie 12 bases apart. From a lookup of the germline V gene, CDR1 and CDR2 are SNHLY and FYNNEI. The CDR3, from cysteine to phenylalanine, totals 14 residues. Only the CDR3 DNA is retained, 42 bases long and in frame from the first base. Study-wide conclusions, independent of this receptor: CD8+ Simpson's diversity did not differ significantly between patients and healthy controls (P=0.060). Although around 30 CD8+ CDR3 sequences were shared by patients and controls, these sequences appeared highly expressed in patients and within the immunodominant clones of patients.

This clonotype has a count of ten or more. Its antigen is not yet known. No per-base quality is available; no much larger clone lies one base away. TCR repertoires of sorted CD4+ and CD8+ blood T cells from severe aplastic anemia patients and healthy subjects were deep-sequenced in the study. Ficoll-Paque density gradient centrifugation was used to isolate peripheral blood mononuclear cells. CD4+ and CD8+ T cells were sorted by FACS or magnetic beads before DNA extraction. Sequenced input: sorted CD4+, CD8+, or CD8+CD57+ T cells (not recorded which) from PBMCs. In this chain, TRBV2 is recombined with TRBJ1-3, and the D gene may be TRBD1, 5 bases matching. The origin of this receptor is a human donor in good health, serving as a control. The CDR3 loop reads CASTRGSAGNTIYF. The nucleotide sequence reads TGTGCCAGCACAAGGGGTTCCGCTGGAAACACCATATATTTT.